This T cell receptor beta chain was profiled in a study of T cell responses to AZD1222 COVID-19 vaccine. Produced via immunoSEQ multiplex PCR; TCRdb's table is partial and in-frame only. The sample lists 110,000 to 150,000 clones, approximately 90% occurring once. The germline gives CDR1 GTSNPN, CDR2 SVGIG (reference sequence). V lost 0 bases and J 5 bases, leaving 11 bases between the germline ends. The CDR3 consists of 13 residues. The gene calls are TRBV30 and TRBJ2-7; D possibly corresponds to TRBD2 (5 bases). The origin of this receptor is an adult in good health. The sequenced sample was peripheral blood, obtained on day 0 of AZD1222 vaccination. The CDR3 nucleotides read TGTGCCTGGAGTGTTTCATGGCGGGACGAGCAGTACTTC. Encoded protein: CAWSVSWRDEQYF.